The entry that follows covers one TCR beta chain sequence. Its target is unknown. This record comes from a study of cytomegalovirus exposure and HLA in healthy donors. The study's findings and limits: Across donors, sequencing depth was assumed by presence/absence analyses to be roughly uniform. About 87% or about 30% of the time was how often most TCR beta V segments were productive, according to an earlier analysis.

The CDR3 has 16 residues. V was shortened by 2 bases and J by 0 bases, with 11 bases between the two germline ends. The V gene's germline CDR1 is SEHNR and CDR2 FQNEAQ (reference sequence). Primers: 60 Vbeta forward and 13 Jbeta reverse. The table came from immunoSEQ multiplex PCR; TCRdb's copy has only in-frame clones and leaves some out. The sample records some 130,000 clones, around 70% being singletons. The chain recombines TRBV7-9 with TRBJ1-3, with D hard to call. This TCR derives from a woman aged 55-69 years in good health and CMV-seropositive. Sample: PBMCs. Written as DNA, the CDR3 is TGTGCCAGCAGCTTAATCCCGTTCAGCTCTGGAAACACCATATATTTT. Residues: CASSLIPFSSGNTIYF.